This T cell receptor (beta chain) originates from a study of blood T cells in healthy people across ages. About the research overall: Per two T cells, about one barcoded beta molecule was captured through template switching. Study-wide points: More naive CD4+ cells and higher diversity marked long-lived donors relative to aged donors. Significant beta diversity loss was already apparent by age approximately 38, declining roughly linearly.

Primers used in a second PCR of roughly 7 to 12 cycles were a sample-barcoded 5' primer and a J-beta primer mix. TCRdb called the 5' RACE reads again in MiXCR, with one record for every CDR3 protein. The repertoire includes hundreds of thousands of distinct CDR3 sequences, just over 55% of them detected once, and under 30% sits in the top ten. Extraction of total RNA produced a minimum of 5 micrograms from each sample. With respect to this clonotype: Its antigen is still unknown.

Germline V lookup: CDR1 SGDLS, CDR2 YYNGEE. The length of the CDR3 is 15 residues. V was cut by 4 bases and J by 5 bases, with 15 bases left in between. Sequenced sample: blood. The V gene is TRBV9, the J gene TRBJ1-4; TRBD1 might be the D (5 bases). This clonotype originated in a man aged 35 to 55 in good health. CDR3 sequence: CASSSQGAINEKLFF. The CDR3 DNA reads TGTGCCAGCAGCTCTCAAGGGGCAATCAATGAAAAACTGTTTTTT.